This T cell receptor (beta chain) derives from a study of low-dose radiotherapy and immunotherapy resistance in tumors. Study-wide context: It was every two weeks, one day before radiation and immunotherapy, that intravenous cyclophosphamide 200 mg/m2 was given.

As a condition of eligibility, patients had advanced solid tumors lacking tumor-infiltrating lymphocytes. The V gene end was trimmed by 6 bases and the J gene end by 4 bases; junction bases not matched to a gene: 5. The CDR3 is 14 residues long. First-strand cDNA relied on TRAV- and TRBV-specific primers spanning alpha and beta chains. TCRs underwent around 18 PCR cycles of amplification with a constant-region primer and V-primer adapter. Through in vitro transcription, the mRNA that had been isolated was amplified. Via MiXCR, TCRdb re-called the reads, giving one row per CDR3 protein. Counted here are more than 7,000 distinct CDR3 sequences, 53% occurring once; the ten biggest clones make up roughly 13%. This clonotype was detected once.

The chain carries TRBV12-3 or TRBV12-4 and TRBJ1-5; TRBD1 agrees at 8 bases. The origin of this receptor is a human donor with advanced metastatic prostate, ovarian, gallbladder or colorectal cancer (not recorded which). This table probably holds off-target reads from a library built for another chain. The CDR3: CASRKTGGNQPQHF. DNA for the CDR3: TGTGCCAGCAGAAAAACAGGGGGTAATCAGCCCCAGCATTTT.